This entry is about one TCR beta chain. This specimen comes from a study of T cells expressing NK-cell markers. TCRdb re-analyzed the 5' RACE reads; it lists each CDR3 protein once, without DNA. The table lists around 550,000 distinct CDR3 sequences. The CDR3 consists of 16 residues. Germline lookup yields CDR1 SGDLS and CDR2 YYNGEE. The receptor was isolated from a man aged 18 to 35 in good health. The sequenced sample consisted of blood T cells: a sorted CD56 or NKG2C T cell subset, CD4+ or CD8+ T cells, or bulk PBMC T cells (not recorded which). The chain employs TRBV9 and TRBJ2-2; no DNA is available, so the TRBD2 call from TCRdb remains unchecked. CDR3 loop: CASSFRTAGSSGELFF.